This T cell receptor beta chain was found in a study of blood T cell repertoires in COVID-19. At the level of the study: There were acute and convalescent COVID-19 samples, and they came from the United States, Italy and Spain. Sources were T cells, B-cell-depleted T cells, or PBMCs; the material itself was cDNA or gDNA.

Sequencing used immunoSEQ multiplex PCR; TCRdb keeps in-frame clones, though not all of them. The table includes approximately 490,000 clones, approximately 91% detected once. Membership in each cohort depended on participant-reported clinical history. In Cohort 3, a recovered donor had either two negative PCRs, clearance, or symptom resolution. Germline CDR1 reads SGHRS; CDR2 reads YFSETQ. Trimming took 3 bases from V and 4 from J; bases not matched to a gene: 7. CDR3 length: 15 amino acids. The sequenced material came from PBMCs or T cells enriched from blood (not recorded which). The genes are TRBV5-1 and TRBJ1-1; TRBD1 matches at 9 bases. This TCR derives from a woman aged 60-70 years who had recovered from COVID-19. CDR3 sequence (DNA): TGCGCCAGCAGCTACCAGGGACAGGGAGCCACTGAAGCTTTCTTT. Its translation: CASSYQGQGATEAFF.